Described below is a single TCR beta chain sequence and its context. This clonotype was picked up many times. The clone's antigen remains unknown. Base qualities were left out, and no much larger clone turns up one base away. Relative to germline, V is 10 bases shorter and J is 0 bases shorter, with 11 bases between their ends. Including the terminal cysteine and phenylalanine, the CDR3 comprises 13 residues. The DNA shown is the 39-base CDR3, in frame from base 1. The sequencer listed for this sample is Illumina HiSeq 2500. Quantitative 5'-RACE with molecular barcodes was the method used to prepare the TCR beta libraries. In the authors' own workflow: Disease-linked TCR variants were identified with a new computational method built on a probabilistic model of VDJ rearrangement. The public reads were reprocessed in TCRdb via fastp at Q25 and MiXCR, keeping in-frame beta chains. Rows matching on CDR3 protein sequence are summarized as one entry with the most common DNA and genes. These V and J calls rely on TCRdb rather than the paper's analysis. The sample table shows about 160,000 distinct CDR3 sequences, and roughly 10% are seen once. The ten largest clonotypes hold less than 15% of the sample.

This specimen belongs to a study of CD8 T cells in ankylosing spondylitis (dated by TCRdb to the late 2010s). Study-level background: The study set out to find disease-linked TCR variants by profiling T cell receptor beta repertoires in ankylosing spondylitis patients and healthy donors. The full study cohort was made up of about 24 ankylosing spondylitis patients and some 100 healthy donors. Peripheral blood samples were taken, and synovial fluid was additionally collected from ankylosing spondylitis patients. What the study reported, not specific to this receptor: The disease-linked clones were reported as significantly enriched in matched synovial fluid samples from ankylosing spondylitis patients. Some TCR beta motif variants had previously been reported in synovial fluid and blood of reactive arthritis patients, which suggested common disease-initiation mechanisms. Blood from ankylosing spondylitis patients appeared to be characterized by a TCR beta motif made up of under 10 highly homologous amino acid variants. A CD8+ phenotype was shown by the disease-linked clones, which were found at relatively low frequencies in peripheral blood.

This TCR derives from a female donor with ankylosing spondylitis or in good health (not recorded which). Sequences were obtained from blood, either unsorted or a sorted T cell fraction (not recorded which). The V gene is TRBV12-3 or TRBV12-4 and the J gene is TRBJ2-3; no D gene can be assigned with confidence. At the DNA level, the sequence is TGTGCCATCTCATCAGCTAGCACAGATACGCAGTATTTT. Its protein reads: CAISSASTDTQYF.